This T cell receptor beta chain stems from a study of shared clonotypes between healthy human individuals. On the study more broadly: Participating donors consisted of two women and a few men aged 18 to 49. Whole-study findings and limits: Blood was the sole source, and tissue repertoires probably differ. Sequencing of the sorted subsets was shown by rarefaction to be incomplete despite large depth.

The repertoire was sequenced with immunoSEQ multiplex PCR; TCRdb's copy has only in-frame clones and lacks some. In the table there are roughly 1,000,000 clones, approximately 78% of which are singletons. Splitting of CD4+ cells produced CD45RA+ naive and CD45RA-negative memory subsets. For this clone: No antigen is known for it.

This CDR3 contains 15 residues. The V and J ends lost 6 bases and 3 bases, in that order; junction bases with no gene match: 5. Germline CDR1 and CDR2: MNHNY and SVGAGI (reference sequence). This TCR derives from a young man in good health. Some clones in this sample may be carry-over from other donors' samples. The chain combines TRBV6-6 with TRBJ1-4; 9 nucleotides match TRBD1. The specimen was memory CD4+ T cells from PBMCs. The subset: CD45RA-negative fraction. The CDR3, as DNA: TGTGCCAGCAGGGGACAGGGTCGTTCTAATGAAAAACTGTTTTTT. Translated: CASRGQGRSNEKLFF.